The following is a TCR beta chain sequence with its context. Molecular barcoding with unique molecular identifiers was used for the TCRbeta library. From the PCR reads, TCRdb called clonotypes with MiXCR, one entry per CDR3 protein. Here the sample spans about 58,000 distinct CDR3 sequences, 40% to 55% being singletons. Germline trimming cut 3 bases from V and 4 bases from J; bases unmatched to any gene: 8. The CDR3 extends over 15 amino acids. This specimen comes from a study of T-cell reconstitution after alpha-beta-depleted transplantation in children. The rearrangement links TRBV12-3 or TRBV12-4 to TRBJ2-7, with TRBD1 identical over 8 bases. The TCR originated in a male patient aged 10 to 17 who had a stem cell transplant for acute lymphoblastic leukemia, so the T cells may come from the graft donor. Sequencing was performed on PBMCs, mostly from graft donor cells, taken 360 days after TCRalphabeta/CD19-depleted stem cell transplant. The CDR3 spells CASSFRYRDRYEQYF. CDR3 DNA sequence: TGTGCCAGCAGTTTCAGGTACCGGGACAGGTACGAGCAGTACTTC.